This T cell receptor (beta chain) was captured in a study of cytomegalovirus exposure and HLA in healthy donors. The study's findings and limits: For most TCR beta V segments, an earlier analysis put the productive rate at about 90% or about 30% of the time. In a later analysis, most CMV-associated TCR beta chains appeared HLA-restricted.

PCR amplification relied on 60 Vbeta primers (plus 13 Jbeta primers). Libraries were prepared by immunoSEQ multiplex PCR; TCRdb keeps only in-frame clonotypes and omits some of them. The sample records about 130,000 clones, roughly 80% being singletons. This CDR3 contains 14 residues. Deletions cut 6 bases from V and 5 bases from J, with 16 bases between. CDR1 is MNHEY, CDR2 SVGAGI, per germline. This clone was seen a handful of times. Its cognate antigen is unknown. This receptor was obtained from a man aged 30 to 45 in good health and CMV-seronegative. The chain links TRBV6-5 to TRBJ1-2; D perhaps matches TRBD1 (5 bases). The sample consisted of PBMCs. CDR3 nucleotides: TGTGCCAGCAGCCCCACGCGGGGGAATTATGGCTACACCTTC. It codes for CASSPTRGNYGYTF.